A selection of T cell receptor beta chains follows, all from one sample in a study of blood T cell repertoires in COVID-19. Clones were sequenced by immunoSEQ multiplex PCR, and TCRdb holds only the in-frame ones, with some missing. The table lists 35,000 to 50,000 clones, about 90% of them singletons. Sequencing used peripheral blood. The receptors originated from a middle-aged woman with acute or convalescent COVID-19. The CDR3 runs from the conserved cysteine through the conserved F or W. Fields, in order: V gene, D gene, J gene, clone size, CDR3 DNA, CDR3 protein. D genes are given only for firm matches. Rows may omit the clone size; those that give it use once, few, many or a size class.

V gene: TRBV5-1; D gene: TRBD2; J gene: TRBJ2-5; clone size: .; CDR3 DNA: TGCGCCAGCAGCCCCGGAGTTGCGGGAGACGCCGGGGCAGAGACCCAGTACTTC; CDR3 protein: CASSPGVAGDAGAETQYF
V gene: TRBV18; D gene: TRBD1; J gene: TRBJ1-5; clone size: .; CDR3 DNA: TGTGCCAGCTCCGGACAGGTCAATCAGCCCCAGCATTTT; CDR3 protein: CASSGQVNQPQHF
V gene: TRBV7-6; D gene: .; J gene: TRBJ1-3; clone size: .; CDR3 DNA: TGTGCCAGCAGCTTATTGAGCACTGGAAACACCATATATTTT; CDR3 protein: CASSLLSTGNTIYF
V gene: TRBV12-3/TRBV12-4; D gene: .; J gene: TRBJ1-1; clone size: .; CDR3 DNA: TGTGCCAGCAGTCGGACTCTTGGAACTGAAGCTTTCTTT; CDR3 protein: CASSRTLGTEAFF
V gene: TRBV27; D gene: TRBD1; J gene: TRBJ1-2; clone size: .; CDR3 DNA: TGTGCCAGCAGCAAGTTAACCGGGACAGGGGACGGGGTTATATCTGGCTACACCTTC; CDR3 protein: CASSKLTGTGDGVISGYTF
V gene: TRBV19; D gene: .; J gene: TRBJ1-5; clone size: .; CDR3 DNA: TGTGCCAGTAGTATAGATCTATTCAGGGAACAGGATCAGCCCCAGCATTTT; CDR3 protein: CASSIDLFREQDQPQHF
V gene: TRBV7-2; D gene: .; J gene: TRBJ2-1; clone size: .; CDR3 DNA: TGTGCCAGCAGCTTACGGGCGGGGAATGAGCAGTTCTTC; CDR3 protein: CASSLRAGNEQFF
V gene: TRBV7-9; D gene: .; J gene: TRBJ2-6; clone size: .; CDR3 DNA: TGTGCCAGCAGCTTGATGTCAGGGTCTGGGGCCAACGTCCTGACTTTC; CDR3 protein: CASSLMSGSGANVLTF
V gene: TRBV7-9; D gene: .; J gene: TRBJ2-7; clone size: .; CDR3 DNA: TGTGCCAGCAGCTTAGCACAGGGAGAGCAGTACTTC; CDR3 protein: CASSLAQGEQYF
V gene: TRBV12-3/TRBV12-4; D gene: .; J gene: TRBJ1-4; clone size: .; CDR3 DNA: TGTGCCAGCAGATATGCAACTAATGAAAAACTGTTTTTT; CDR3 protein: CASRYATNEKLFF
V gene: TRBV5-1; D gene: .; J gene: TRBJ1-1; clone size: .; CDR3 DNA: TGCGCCAGCCAAAGGTGGGAGATGAACACTGAAGCTTTCTTT; CDR3 protein: CASQRWEMNTEAFF
V gene: TRBV27; D gene: TRBD2; J gene: TRBJ2-6; clone size: .; CDR3 DNA: TGTGCCAGCAGCTCCCGAATGGTAGCGGGAGATTTCTCTGGGGCCAACGTCCTGACTTTC; CDR3 protein: CASSSRMVAGDFSGANVLTF
V gene: TRBV19; D gene: .; J gene: TRBJ1-1; clone size: few; CDR3 DNA: TGTGCCAGTAGTAGCCCGGGGGAGGTGAACACTGAAGCTTTCTTT; CDR3 protein: CASSSPGEVNTEAFF
V gene: TRBV7-9; D gene: TRBD1; J gene: TRBJ1-3; clone size: .; CDR3 DNA: TGTGCCAGCAGCTCGGGACAGTGGGGAAACACCATATATTTT; CDR3 protein: CASSSGQWGNTIYF
V gene: TRBV5-8; D gene: .; J gene: TRBJ1-1; clone size: once; CDR3 DNA: TGTGCCAGCAGCTTGGTATACAGGGCTGCTGAAGCTTTCTTT; CDR3 protein: CASSLVYRAAEAFF